This T cell receptor beta chain emerged from a study of regulatory T cells in long-lasting Graves disease. Arm-PCR of CDR3 regions and iRepertoire HTBI primers were used to build TCR beta libraries. Via MiXCR, TCRdb re-called the multiplex PCR reads, giving one row per CDR3 protein. The profile shows approximately 350,000 distinct CDR3 sequences, 12% of them singletons. The germline V and J ends were trimmed by 6 bases and 8 bases, with 8 bases remaining between them. The CDR3 has 10 amino acids. Germline V gene sequence: CDR1 DFQATT, CDR2 SNEGSKA (reference sequence). This clonotype was detected ten times or more. The time point: newly diagnosed GD, antithyroid drugs for less than 3 months. PBMC-extracted RNA yielded the TCR library. This sample was shared with a second study, whose subject was T cells in Graves' hyperthyroidism and ophthalmopathy.

The sample here was peripheral blood mononuclear cells (PBMCs), taken at new diagnosis, from a patient treated with antithyroid drugs. This TCR was sampled from a woman aged 18-29 years with Graves disease. The V and J genes are TRBV20-1 and TRBJ2-1; no clear D gene. The CDR3 DNA reads as TGCAGTGCCAATAAGGATGAGCAGTTCTTC. As protein: CSANKDEQFF.